Below, 23 T cell receptor beta chains from the same sample are listed, as sequenced in a study of technical replicates of blood from a few donors. Sequenced by immunoSEQ multiplex PCR; TCRdb stores in-frame clones only, minus some. This table holds 50,000 to 60,000 clones, approximately 94% found once. The sequencing sample was made of PBMCs. Every receptor here comes from a human donor in good health. Some clones in this sample may be carry-over from other donors' samples.

The chain employs TRBV29-1 and TRBJ2-5; the D gene is possibly TRBD1 (6 bases). V was clipped by 7 bases and J by 5 bases, with 14 bases between them. In germline, CDR1 is SQVTM, CDR2 ANQGSEA. CDR3 size: 12 residues. The CDR3 nucleotides read TGCAGCGCTCGACAGGCACGGGAGACCCAGTACTTC. It encodes CSARQARETQYF.

This sequence joins TRBV11-2 and TRBJ2-5; TRBD2 matches 8 bases. CDR1 is SGHAT and CDR2 is FQNNGV in the germline V gene. CDR3 length equals 16 residues. Germline trimming cut 1 base from V and 1 base from J; bases unmatched to any gene: 5. The CDR3: CASSLGRLAGQETQYF. As DNA, the CDR3 is TGTGCCAGCAGCTTAGGGCGTCTAGCGGGCCAAGAGACCCAGTACTTC. The whole variable domain, remainder taken from reference TRBV11-2 and TRBJ2-5, is EAGVAQSPRYKIIEKRQSVAFWCNPISGHATLYWYQQILGQGPKLLIQFQNNGVVDDSQLPKDRFSAERLKGVDSTLKIQPAKLEDSAVYLCASSLGRLAGQETQYFGPGTRLLVL.

The genes are TRBV9 and TRBJ1-2; 9 bases align to TRBD1. The CDR3 sequence is 14 residues long. Trimming took 4 bases from V and 5 from J; bases not matched to a gene: 6. Germline CDR1 and CDR2: SGDLS and YYNGEE. The CDR3 nucleotides read TGTGCCAGCAGCCCACGACAGGGGGGGTATGGCTACACCTTC. Its protein product is CASSPRQGGYGYTF.

This sequence joins TRBV6-5 and TRBJ1-2; 10 positions agree with TRBD1. Per the germline V gene, CDR1 is MNHEY and CDR2 is SVGAGI. The CDR3 loop spans 15 amino acids. With 2 bases clipped from V and 8 bases from J, the junction kept 8 bases outside the gene matches. For the CDR3, the DNA is TGTGCCAGCAGTTACGTCGCGACAGGGGGCTGGGGCTACACCTTC. Translating gives CASSYVATGGWGYTF.

The chain links TRBV5-1 to TRBJ1-2; no definite D call. V was shortened by 4 bases and J by 5 bases, with 15 bases between the two germline ends. The germline V gene has CDR1 SGHRS and CDR2 YFSETQ. This CDR3 region has 14 residues. CDR3 sequence reads: CASSLDGVGYGYTF. CDR3 DNA: TGCGCCAGCAGCCTCGACGGGGTTGGGTATGGCTACACCTTC. Based on the CDR3 plus reference TRBV5-1 and TRBJ1-2, the full variable domain is KAGVTQTPRYLIKTRGQQVTLSCSPISGHRSVSWYQQTPGQGLQFLFEYFSETQRNKGNFPGRFSGRQFSNSRSEMNVSTLELGDSALYLCASSLDGVGYGYTFGSGTRLTVV.

This chain links TRBV5-4 with TRBJ2-5; D possibly corresponds to TRBD1 (6 bases). V lost 3 bases and J lost 5, with 17 bases in between. This CDR3 has 15 amino acids. CDR1 and CDR2 (germline): SGHNT, YYREEE (reference sequence). CDR3 bases: TGTGCCAGCAGCTCCGGGACCCTGAGGGGGGAGACCCAGTACTTC. Translating it yields CASSSGTLRGETQYF.

The chain employs TRBV5-1 and TRBJ2-1, with D unresolved. The CDR3 is made up of 13 amino acids. Deletions cut 4 bases from V and 10 bases from J, with 15 bases between. Germline V gene data show CDR1 as SGHRS and CDR2 as YFSETQ. DNA of the CDR3: TGCGCCAGCAGCGCTTCGACTTCGGAAGAGCAGTTCTTC. Translation: CASSASTSEEQFF. The full variable domain, rest sourced from reference TRBV5-1 and TRBJ2-1, is KAGVTQTPRYLIKTRGQQVTLSCSPISGHRSVSWYQQTPGQGLQFLFEYFSETQRNKGNFPGRFSGRQFSNSRSEMNVSTLELGDSALYLCASSASTSEEQFFGPGTRLTVL.

This clone is a singleton in its sample. The rearrangement links TRBV6-5 to TRBJ1-2, with 11 bases identical to TRBD1. The CDR3 spans 15 residues. From germline, CDR1 is MNHEY and CDR2 SVGAGI. V shed 7 bases and J 5 bases; nucleotides not matched to a gene: 9. The CDR3 spells CASTLGQGVWYGYTF. DNA for the CDR3: TGTGCCAGCACCCTGGGACAGGGGGTGTGGTATGGCTACACCTTC.

The V call is TRBV19, the J call TRBJ1-4, with D unresolved. The germline gives CDR1 LNHDA, CDR2 SQIVND (reference sequence). CDR3 size: 14 residues. The ends were cut back, 3 bases at V and 0 bases at J, with 5 bases in the middle. The CDR3 region has the DNA TGTGCCAGTAGTATCGGTGCAACTAATGAAAAACTGTTTTTT. It is translated as CASSIGATNEKLFF. The full variable domain, with the rest looked up from reference TRBV19 and TRBJ1-4, is DGGITQSPKYLFRKEGQNVTLSCEQNLNHDAMYWYRQDPGQGLRLIYYSQIVNDFQKGDIAEGYSVSREKKESFPLTVTSAQKNPTAFYLCASSIGATNEKLFFGSGTQLSVL.

The sample holds one count of this clone. The V and J genes are TRBV9 and TRBJ2-5; 7 bases align to TRBD2. The CDR3 has 16 amino acids. After removal of 0 bases from V and 1 base from J, the junction contained 6 bases not matched to a gene. Per the germline V gene, CDR1 is SGDLS and CDR2 is YYNGEE. The CDR3 is CASSVAVGGIQETQYF. The CDR3, as DNA: TGTGCCAGCAGCGTAGCTGTCGGGGGGATCCAAGAGACCCAGTACTTC.

This chain connects TRBV19 to TRBJ1-2; D gene uncertain. The CDR3 spans 15 residues. V was trimmed by 7 bases and J by 0 bases, leaving 15 bases between them. Germline V gene data show CDR1 as LNHDA and CDR2 as SQIVND (reference sequence). As DNA, the CDR3 is TGTGCCAGTACCTCTCCCAGTTCCTCTAACTATGGCTACACCTTC. Its translation is CASTSPSSSNYGYTF. Complete variable domain (other parts from reference TRBV19 and TRBJ1-2): DGGITQSPKYLFRKEGQNVTLSCEQNLNHDAMYWYRQDPGQGLRLIYYSQIVNDFQKGDIAEGYSVSREKKESFPLTVTSAQKNPTAFYLCASTSPSSSNYGYTFGSGTRLTVV.

This chain links TRBV29-1 with TRBJ2-3; perhaps TRBD2 as D (7 bases). CDR1 SQVTM and CDR2 ANQGSEA come from the germline V gene. The CDR3 extends over 16 amino acids. The ends were cut back, 0 bases at V and 7 bases at J, with 20 bases in the middle. The CDR3 bases are TGCAGCGTTGAAGATCTTGGCGGGGGCGGTGAAAATACGCAGTATTTT. Amino acid sequence: CSVEDLGGGGENTQYF.

This clone came up once. The chain links TRBV15 to TRBJ1-1, with 11 bases identical to TRBD1. With 1 base clipped from V and 1 base from J, the junction kept 5 bases outside the gene matches. Germline lookup yields CDR1 LNHNV and CDR2 YYDKDF (reference sequence). CDR3 length equals 17 residues. The CDR3 bases are TGTGCCACCAGCAGAGGAGGACAGGGGGCTTGGAACACTGAAGCTTTCTTT. This encodes CATSRGGQGAWNTEAFF.

With respect to this clone: One end of the junction is discordant with germline, which a read error may explain. The chain recombines TRBV20-1 with TRBJ2-7, with D perhaps matching TRBD1 (6 bases). CDR1 and CDR2 from the germline V gene are DFQATT and SNEGSKA (reference sequence). The CDR3 contains 11 residues. As DNA, the CDR3 is TGCAGTGCTCCTACAGGGTTCGAGCAGTGGTTC. It specifies CSAPTGFEQWF.

The chain links TRBV19 to TRBJ1-5; the D gene is possibly TRBD1 (5 bases). V was trimmed by 5 bases and J by 2 bases, leaving 16 bases between them. Germline assignment: CDR1 LNHDA and CDR2 SQIVND (reference sequence). The CDR3 covers 16 residues. CDR3 region: CASSPRDFPRNQPQHF. The CDR3 nucleotides read TGTGCCAGTAGTCCCCGGGACTTCCCCCGCAATCAGCCCCAGCATTTT.

The chain uses TRBV7-8 and TRBJ1-1; 8 bases agree with TRBD1. Germline trimming cut 4 bases from V and 8 bases from J; bases unmatched to any gene: 9. The CDR3 totals 14 residues. CDR1 is SGHVS and CDR2 is FQNEAQ in the germline V gene. CDR3 in amino acids: CASSSYDRGGEAFF. The CDR3 DNA reads as TGTGCCAGCAGCTCTTATGACAGGGGTGGGGAAGCTTTCTTT.

In nucleotides, the CDR3 is TGCGCCAGCAGTCCAAAACCACTTGAAGCTTTCTTT. Encoded protein: CASSPKPLEAFF. This chain connects TRBV10-1 to TRBJ1-1; no clear D. Trimming pared 5 bases from V and 7 bases from J, leaving 11 bases between. The CDR3 is made up of 12 amino acids. Germline assignment: CDR1 WNHNN and CDR2 SYGVQD (reference sequence).

The chain is built from TRBV6-5 and TRBJ1-1; 9 bases are a match to TRBD1. Germline CDR1 MNHEY, CDR2 SVGAGI. CDR3 length: 15 residues. The junction had 9 bases not matched to a gene; V was cut back by 5 bases and J by 5 bases. In nucleotides, the CDR3 is TGTGCCAGCAGTAGAACGACAGGGGGTTGGACTGAAGCTTTCTTT. Residues: CASSRTTGGWTEAFF.

This clone was counted between two and nine times. The J gene is TRBJ1-6, the V gene TRBV4-2; D is ambiguous. V was cut by 0 bases and J by 7 bases, with 7 bases left in between. There are 14 residues in the CDR3. Germline V gene lookup returns CDR1 LGHNA and CDR2 YNFKEQ. The CDR3 coding sequence is TGTGCCAGCAGCCAAGACGGGGAAAATTCACCCCTCCACTTT. This translates into CASSQDGENSPLHF.

The V gene is TRBV2, the J gene TRBJ2-7; 8 bases match TRBD1. Germline CDR1 SNHLY, CDR2 FYNNEI. CDR3 length: 15 residues. Trimming cost V 4 bases and J 7 bases; bases outside gene matches: 12. The CDR3 DNA reads as TGTGCCAGCAGTGCGGACAGGGCTTATTTCGGAGAGCAGTACTTC. This codes for CASSADRAYFGEQYF.

CDR3 residues: CASSIADRWNTEAFF. The DNA for the CDR3 is TGTGCCAGTAGTATAGCTGACAGGTGGAACACTGAAGCTTTCTTT. This chain joins TRBV19 and TRBJ1-1, with a weak D call TRBD1 (6 bases). This CDR3 is 15 amino acids long. Germline V gene sequence: CDR1 LNHDA, CDR2 SQIVND (reference sequence). Trimming cost V 1 base and J 1 base, with 10 bases left between them.

This chain joins TRBV30 and TRBJ1-6; 7 positions agree with TRBD1. J was trimmed by 1 base and V by 3 bases; bases with no gene match: 0. The germline gives CDR1 GTSNPN, CDR2 SVGIG (reference sequence). The CDR3 is made up of 14 amino acids. CDR3 DNA sequence: TGTGCCTGGAGGACAGGGTCCTATAATTCACCCCTCCACTTT. Encoded protein: CAWRTGSYNSPLHF.

This clone showed up just a few times. The V and J genes are TRBV2 and TRBJ2-7; TRBD1 matches at 9 bases. The CDR3 has 14 residues. The germline gives CDR1 SNHLY, CDR2 FYNNEI. V dropped 5 bases and J dropped 3; count of bases not matched to a gene: 5. CDR3 residues: CASSPRTGVYEQYF. The CDR3 DNA reads TGTGCCAGCAGTCCACGGACAGGGGTCTACGAGCAGTACTTC. Full variable domain (remainder filled in from reference TRBV2 and TRBJ2-7): EPEVTQTPSHQVTQMGQEVILRCVPISNHLYFYWYRQILGQKVEFLVSFYNNEISEKSEIFDDQFSVERPDGSNFTLKIRSTKLEDSAMYFCASSPRTGVYEQYFGPGTRLTVT.